This T cell receptor beta chain was observed in a study of cytomegalovirus exposure and HLA in healthy donors. Study-level information: An early release of data contained about 85 million unique TCRs, which came from HLA-typed donors. Study-level results: Sequencing likely generated an artifact that appeared as a cluster of highly shared sequence variants.

Comments on this clone: Its antigen is undetermined.

Vbeta (60) and Jbeta (13) primers were used in the PCR. The data were produced by immunoSEQ multiplex PCR, yet TCRdb's version contains in-frame clones alone and is incomplete. Of about 170,000 clones detected, about 59% appear once; the ten largest clones hold roughly 2.9%. The CDR3 contains 17 residues. The germline V gene has CDR1 LNHDA and CDR2 SQIVND (reference sequence). V trimming: 6 bases; J trimming: 3 bases; junction bases outside the gene matches: 14. The source of this sequence is a man between 40 and 49 years old in good health and CMV-seronegative. J is TRBJ1-5 and V is TRBV19, with 7 bases identical to TRBD1. Sequences were obtained from PBMCs. The CDR3 loop reads CASRSAQGSRNNQPQHF. CDR3 bases: TGTGCCAGTAGATCAGCACAGGGGTCTAGGAACAATCAGCCCCAGCATTTT.